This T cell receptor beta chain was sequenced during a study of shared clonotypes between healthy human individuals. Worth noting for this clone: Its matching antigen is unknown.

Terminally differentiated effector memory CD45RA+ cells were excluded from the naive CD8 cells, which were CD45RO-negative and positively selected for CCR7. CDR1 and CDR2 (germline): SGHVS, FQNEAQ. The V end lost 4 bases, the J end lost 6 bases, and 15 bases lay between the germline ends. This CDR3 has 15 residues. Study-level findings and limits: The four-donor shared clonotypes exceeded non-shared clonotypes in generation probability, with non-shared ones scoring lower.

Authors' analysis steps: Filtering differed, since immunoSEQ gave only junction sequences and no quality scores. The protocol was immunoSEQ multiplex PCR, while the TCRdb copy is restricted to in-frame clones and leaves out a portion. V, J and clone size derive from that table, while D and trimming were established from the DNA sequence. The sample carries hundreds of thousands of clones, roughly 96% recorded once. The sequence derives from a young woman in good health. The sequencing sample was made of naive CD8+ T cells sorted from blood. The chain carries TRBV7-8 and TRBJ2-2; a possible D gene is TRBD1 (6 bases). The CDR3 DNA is TGTGCCAGCAGCTCCATGACAGGCCGATCCGGGGAGCTGTTTTTT. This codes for CASSSMTGRSGELFF. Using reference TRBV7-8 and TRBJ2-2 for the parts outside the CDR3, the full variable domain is GAGVSQSPRYKVAKRGQDVALRCDPISGHVSLFWYQQALGQGPEFLTYFQNEAQLDKSGLPSDRFFAERPEGSVSTLKIQRTQQEDSAVYLCASSSMTGRSGELFFGEGSRLTVL.